This T cell receptor beta chain was captured in a study of T cell repertoires in cytomegalovirus infection. As for the study in general: Indications of both CMV infection and matching HLA type were provided by public TCR beta signatures. Study-level points and caveats: Ex vivo, HLA-C-restricted CMV-specific TCR beta clonotypes prevailed over the rest of the response.

This CDR3 has 15 amino acids. Trimming shortened V by 10 bases and J by 2 bases, and 20 bases separated the two germline ends. Germline CDR1 MNHGY, CDR2 SAAAGT. This clonotype was seen many times. Its antigen remains unidentified. TCRdb re-derived calls from the reads in MiXCR, one entry per CDR3 protein. The sample contains roughly 7,600 distinct CDR3 sequences, approximately 54% of which appear only once. V gene TRBV6-8 combines with J gene TRBJ1-2; a weak D match, TRBD1 (6 bases). Sequencing was done on a sample of PBMCs, sequenced either directly or after in vitro stimulation (not recorded which). The sequence derives from a human donor in good health (CMV status not recorded). Some clones in this sample may be carry-over from other donors' samples. CDR3 DNA sequence: TGTGCCATCCGACCTCCGGGACATTCAAACTATGGCTACACCTTC. This sequence encodes CAIRPPGHSNYGYTF.